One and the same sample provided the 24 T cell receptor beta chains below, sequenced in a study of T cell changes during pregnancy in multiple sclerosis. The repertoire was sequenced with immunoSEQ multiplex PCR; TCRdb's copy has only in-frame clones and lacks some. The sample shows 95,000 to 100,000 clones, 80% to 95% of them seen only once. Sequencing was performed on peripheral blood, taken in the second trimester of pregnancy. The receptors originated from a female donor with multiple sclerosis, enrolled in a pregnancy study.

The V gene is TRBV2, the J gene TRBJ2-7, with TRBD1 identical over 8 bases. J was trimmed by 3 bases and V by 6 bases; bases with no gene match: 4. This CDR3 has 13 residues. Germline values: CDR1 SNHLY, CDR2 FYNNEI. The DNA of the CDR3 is TGTGCCAGCAGGTCGACAGGGGTCTACGAGCAGTACTTC. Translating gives CASRSTGVYEQYF.

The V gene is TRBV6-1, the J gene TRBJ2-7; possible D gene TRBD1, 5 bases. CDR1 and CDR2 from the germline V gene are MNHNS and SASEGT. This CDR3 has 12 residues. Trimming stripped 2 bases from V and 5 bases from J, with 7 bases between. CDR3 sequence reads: CASSETGDEQYF. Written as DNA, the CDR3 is TGTGCCAGCAGTGAAACAGGTGACGAGCAGTACTTC.

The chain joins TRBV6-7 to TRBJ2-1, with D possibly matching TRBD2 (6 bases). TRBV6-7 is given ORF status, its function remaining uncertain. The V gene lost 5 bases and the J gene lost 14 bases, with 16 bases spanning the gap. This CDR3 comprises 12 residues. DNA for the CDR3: TGTGCCAGCAGTCCGCGGGGCGGTCAGAAGTTCTTC. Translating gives CASSPRGGQKFF.

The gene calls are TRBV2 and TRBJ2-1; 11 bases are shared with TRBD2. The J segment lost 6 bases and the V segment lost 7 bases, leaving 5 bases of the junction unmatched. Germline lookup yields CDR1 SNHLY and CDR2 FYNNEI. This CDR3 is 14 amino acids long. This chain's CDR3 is CASNRLAGPNEQFF. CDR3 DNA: TGTGCCAGCAACAGACTAGCGGGACCCAATGAGCAGTTCTTC.

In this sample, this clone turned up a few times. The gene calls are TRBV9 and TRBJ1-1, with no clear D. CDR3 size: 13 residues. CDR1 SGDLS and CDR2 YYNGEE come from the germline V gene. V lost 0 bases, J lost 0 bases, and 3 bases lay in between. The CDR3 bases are TGTGCCAGCAGCGTAGCGGTGAACACTGAAGCTTTCTTT. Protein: CASSVAVNTEAFF.

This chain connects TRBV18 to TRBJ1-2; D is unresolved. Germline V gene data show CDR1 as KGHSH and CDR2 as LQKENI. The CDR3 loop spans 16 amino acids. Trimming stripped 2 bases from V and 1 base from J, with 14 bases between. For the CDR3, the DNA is TGTGCCAGCTCACCAGAGGGAACCCCCTTTAACTATGGCTACACCTTC. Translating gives CASSPEGTPFNYGYTF.

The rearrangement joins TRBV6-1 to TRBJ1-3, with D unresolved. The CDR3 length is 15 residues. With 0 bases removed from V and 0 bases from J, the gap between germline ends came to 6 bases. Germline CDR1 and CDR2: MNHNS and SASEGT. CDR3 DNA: TGTGCCAGCAGTGAAGCGAGGGCCTCTGGAAACACCATATATTTT. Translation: CASSEARASGNTIYF.

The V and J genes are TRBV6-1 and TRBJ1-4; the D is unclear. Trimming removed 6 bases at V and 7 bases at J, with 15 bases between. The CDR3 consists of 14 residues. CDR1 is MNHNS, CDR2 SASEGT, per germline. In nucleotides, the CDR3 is TGTGCCAGCAGCCCCCGCGGGTGGGGTGAAAAACTGTTTTTT. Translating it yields CASSPRGWGEKLFF.

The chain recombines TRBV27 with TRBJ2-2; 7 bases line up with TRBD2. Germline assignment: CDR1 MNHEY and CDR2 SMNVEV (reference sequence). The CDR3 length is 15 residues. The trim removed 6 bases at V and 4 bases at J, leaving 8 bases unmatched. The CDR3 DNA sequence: TGTGCCAGCAGAGGCGGGAGTGCCGTCACCGGGGAGCTGTTTTTT. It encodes CASRGGSAVTGELFF.

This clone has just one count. The CDR3 nucleotides read TGTGCCAGCCCTCCACAGGGGGGGGCCACTGAAGCTTTCTTT. It is translated as CASPPQGGATEAFF. This chain links TRBV6-1 with TRBJ1-1; TRBD1 matches at 8 bases. CDR1 is MNHNS, CDR2 SASEGT, per germline. The CDR3 runs 14 residues. J was trimmed by 4 bases and V by 8 bases; bases with no gene match: 9.

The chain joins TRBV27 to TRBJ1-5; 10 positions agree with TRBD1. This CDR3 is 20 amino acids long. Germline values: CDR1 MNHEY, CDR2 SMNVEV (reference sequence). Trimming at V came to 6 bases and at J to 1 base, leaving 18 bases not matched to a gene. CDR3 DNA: TGTGCCAGCAGCCCTACTCCCGGGACAGGGGTAAGTGGGAGCAATCAGCCCCAGCATTTT. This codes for CASSPTPGTGVSGSNQPQHF.

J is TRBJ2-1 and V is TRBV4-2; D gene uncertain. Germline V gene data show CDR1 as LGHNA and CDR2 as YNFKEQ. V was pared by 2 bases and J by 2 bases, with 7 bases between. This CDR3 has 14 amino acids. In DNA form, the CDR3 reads TGTGCCAGCAGCCAAAAACTTACCTACAATGAGCAGTTCTTC. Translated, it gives CASSQKLTYNEQFF.

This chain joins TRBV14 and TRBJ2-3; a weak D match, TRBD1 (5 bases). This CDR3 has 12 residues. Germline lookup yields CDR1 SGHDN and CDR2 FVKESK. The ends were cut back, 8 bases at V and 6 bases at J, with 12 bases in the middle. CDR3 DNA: TGTGCCAGCGCTGACAGCTGGGATACGCAGTATTTT. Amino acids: CASADSWDTQYF.

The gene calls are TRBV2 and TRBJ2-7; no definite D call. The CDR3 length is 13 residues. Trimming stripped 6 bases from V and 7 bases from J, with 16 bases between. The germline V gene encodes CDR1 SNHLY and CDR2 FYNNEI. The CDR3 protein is CASRVEAAREQYF. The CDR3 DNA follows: TGTGCCAGCAGAGTTGAGGCAGCCAGAGAGCAGTACTTC.

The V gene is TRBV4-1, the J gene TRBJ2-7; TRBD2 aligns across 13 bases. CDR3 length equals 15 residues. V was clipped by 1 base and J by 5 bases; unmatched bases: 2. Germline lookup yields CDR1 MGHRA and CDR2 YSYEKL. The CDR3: CASSQAGTSGNEQYF. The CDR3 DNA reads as TGCGCCAGCAGCCAAGCCGGGACTAGCGGGAACGAGCAGTACTTC.

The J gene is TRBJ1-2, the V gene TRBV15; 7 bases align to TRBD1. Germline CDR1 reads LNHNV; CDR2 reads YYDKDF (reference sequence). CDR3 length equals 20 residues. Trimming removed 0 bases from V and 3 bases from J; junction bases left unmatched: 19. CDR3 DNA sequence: TGTGCCACCAGCAGAGAGGGGCGGACAGGCCAGGGTTCGGGTGACTATGGCTACACCTTC. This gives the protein CATSREGRTGQGSGDYGYTF.

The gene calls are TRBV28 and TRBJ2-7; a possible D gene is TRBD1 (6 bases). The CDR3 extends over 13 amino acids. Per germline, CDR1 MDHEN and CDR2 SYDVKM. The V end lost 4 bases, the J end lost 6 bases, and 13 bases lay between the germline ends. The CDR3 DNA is TGTGCCAGCAGTTCCGGACAGTCAGGCGAGCAGTACTTC. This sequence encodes CASSSGQSGEQYF.

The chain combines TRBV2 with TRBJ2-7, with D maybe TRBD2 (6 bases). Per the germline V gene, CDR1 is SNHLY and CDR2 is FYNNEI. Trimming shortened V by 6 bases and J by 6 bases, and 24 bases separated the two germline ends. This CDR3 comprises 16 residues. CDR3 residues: CASSPKWGDYVGEQYF. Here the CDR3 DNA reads TGTGCCAGCAGCCCCAAGTGGGGGGATTACGTTGGCGAGCAGTACTTC.

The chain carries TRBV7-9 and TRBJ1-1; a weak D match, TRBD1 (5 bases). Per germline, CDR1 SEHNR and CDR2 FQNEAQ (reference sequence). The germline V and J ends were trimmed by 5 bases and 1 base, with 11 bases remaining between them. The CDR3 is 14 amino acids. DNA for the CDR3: TGTGCCAGCAGCCAGGGCCTGGGGAACACTGAAGCTTTCTTT. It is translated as CASSQGLGNTEAFF.

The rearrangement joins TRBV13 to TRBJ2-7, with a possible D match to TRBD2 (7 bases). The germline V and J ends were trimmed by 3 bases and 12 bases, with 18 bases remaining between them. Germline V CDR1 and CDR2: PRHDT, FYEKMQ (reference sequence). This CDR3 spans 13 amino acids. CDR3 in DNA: TGTGCCAGCAGCTTTCGGGGCGGGGGCGATCGGTACTTC. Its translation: CASSFRGGGDRYF.

For the CDR3, the DNA is TGCGCCAGCAGCACAGGGAACACCGGGGAGCTGTTTTTT. Translating gives CASSTGNTGELFF. The chain carries TRBV5-1 and TRBJ2-2, with D perhaps matching TRBD1 (5 bases). The CDR3 is 13 residues long. V was shortened by 4 bases and J by 1 base, with 5 bases between the two germline ends. The V gene's germline CDR1 is SGHRS and CDR2 YFSETQ.

The CDR3 loop reads CASSIPGQGYEQYF. Written as DNA, the CDR3 is TGTGCCAGTAGTATCCCAGGACAGGGCTACGAGCAGTACTTC. V gene TRBV19 combines with J gene TRBJ2-7; 8 bases are a match to TRBD1. Germline CDR1 reads LNHDA; CDR2 reads SQIVND (reference sequence). The V segment lost 3 bases and the J segment 3 bases; nucleotides outside the gene matches: 4. This CDR3 comprises 14 residues.

The CDR3 region is CASRPIGGTGFSSGANVLTF. The CDR3, as DNA: TGTGCCAGCAGGCCGATTGGTGGGACAGGGTTTAGTTCAGGGGCCAACGTCCTGACTTTC. The rearrangement links TRBV4-2 to TRBJ2-6; 9 bases match TRBD1. V lost 6 bases to trimming and J lost 4 bases; unmatched junction nucleotides: 19. CDR1 and CDR2 from the germline V gene are LGHNA and YNFKEQ. CDR3 length: 20 residues.

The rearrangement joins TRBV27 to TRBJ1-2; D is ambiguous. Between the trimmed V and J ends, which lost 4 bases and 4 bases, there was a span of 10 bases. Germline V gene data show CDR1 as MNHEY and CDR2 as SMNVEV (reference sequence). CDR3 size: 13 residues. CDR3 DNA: TGTGCCAGCAGTTCGACAAGGATCTATGGCTACACCTTC. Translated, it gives CASSSTRIYGYTF.